This T cell receptor beta chain was obtained from a study of identical twins (TCRdb year 2016). In terms of the full investigation: To test whether fetal clonotypes persist, this study deep-sequenced TCR alpha and beta repertoires from monozygotic twins, from unrelated adults of various ages, and from cord blood. Replicate twin experiments were performed at different times using different library preparation protocols to rule out contamination.

The CDR3 sequence holds 14 residues, the cysteine and phenylalanine included. CDR3 DNA is the only sequence kept; it has 42 bases, read in frame from the first base. The germline ends are 9 bases apart after V is trimmed by 2 bases and J by 5 bases. The germline V gene sets CDR1 to MNHEY and CDR2 to SVGEGT. Overall results and qualifications from the work: Because the same donors could not be followed over many years, conclusions were based on cross-sectional statistical analysis. In monozygotic twins, out-of-frame TCR alpha sharing was systematically underestimated by recombination models, although the models agreed with sharing between unrelated individuals. Invariant T cells such as MAIT and iNKT could partly confound zero-insertion analyses, although diverse VJ usage argued against such confounding for most clonotypes. The excess sharing between twins in beta out-of-frame sequences was weaker because fewer shared sequences reduced the signal-to-noise ratio. Compared with coincidental sharing between unrelated individuals, an excess of low generation-probability sequences was observed among out-of-frame TCR alpha sequences shared between twins. Fewer insertions were carried by abundant cord blood beta clonotypes; a weaker similar trend was observed in young adult naive repertoires, while no such trend was observed in memory repertoires.

All donors were healthy Caucasians. The twin cohort consisted of three pairs of female monozygotic twins, all aged about 18 to 29 years. RNA for TCR libraries was isolated from peripheral blood mononuclear cells. The library was produced with 5' RACE. TCRdb names Illumina HiSeq 2000 as the instrument used. Template switching added a universal primer binding site, and the final cDNA carried a unique molecular identifier that allowed TCR cDNA molecules to be counted accurately. Specific primers in the conserved constant-segment region were used to synthesize first-strand cDNA for TCR alpha and beta chains. To control for contamination, every cDNA library carried two barcodes: a SMART-Mk sample barcode plus Illumina barcodes. TruSeq adapter sequences, together with Illumina sample barcodes, were added in two successive PCR steps. The Illumina HiSeq platform was used with custom primers to sequence TCR alpha and beta cDNA libraries. The source study handled its data this way. MiGEC processed the raw reads to extract unique molecular identifiers, while MiXCR was used to determine the CDR3 positions. Recombination models were inferred per individual with the repgenHMM and IGoR tools using an EM algorithm. Shared clonotypes were analyzed with the tcR package in R, and sharing was normalized by the product of cloneset sizes. To study raw recombination without the effects of thymic and clonal selection, out-of-frame nonproductive sequences were analyzed. The public reads were run again by TCRdb, first through fastp at Q25 and then through MiXCR, and only productive beta chains were kept. Merged by CDR3 protein, the rows form single entries marked with the most common genes and DNA. Here the V and J calls rest on TCRdb's processing, not on the authors' analysis. The sample data list roughly 720,000 distinct CDR3 sequences, and around a sixth of these were observed just once. In total, the top ten clones hold roughly 13% of the sample.

This clonotype was seen a handful of times. This clone's antigen is unknown. No much larger clone is present one base from it, and per-base qualities are unavailable. Separately, the same data were catalogued under a study of T cells expressing NK-cell markers. The second study reports: Three sorted T-cell subsets (CD3+CD56+NKG2C+, CD3+CD56+NKG2C- and CD3+CD56-NKG2C+) from seven to nine donors had their TCR beta-chain repertoires profiled. Among the eight sequenced donors, only one was HCMV-seronegative, while the other seven were HCMV-seropositive. To restrict sorting to alphabetaTCR-expressing T cells, an anti-gammadeltaTCR antibody was added in several experiments. In six donors, the dominant CD3+CD56+NKG2C+ clonotypes were among the top 10 CD8+ clonotypes and accounted for about 1.0-8% of CD8+ T cells. Those dominant clonotypes were again the most abundant among CD3+CD56-NKG2C+ cells in several donors, at roughly 25-60.1%. Whether the expanded NKG2C-expressing T cell clones were specific for HCMV antigens was left unclear. The eight sequenced donors were randomly selected healthy volunteers, three men and five women. HCMV-specific IgG was detected in serum with a commercial ELISA kit to determine HCMV serostatus. For roughly six donors, bulk peripheral blood T-cell repertoires were additionally sequenced from unsorted PBMC. Reads were demultiplexed and grouped by UMI with MIGEC, and clonotypes were assembled and quantified with MiTCR. Only TCR cDNA sequences supported by at least two reads were kept to exclude erroneous sequences. The tcR package was used for downstream repertoire analysis, with clonotypes matched between fractions based on CDR3 nucleotide sequence plus V segment. VDJmatch was used to annotate antigen specificity against VDJdb, with one amino acid substitution allowed in CDR3.

The sequence is built from TRBV6-2 or TRBV6-3 and TRBJ2-2, with the D gene not clear enough to name. The sequenced sample was PBMCs. This TCR was sampled from a woman under 30 in good health. The CDR3: CASSYGVSTGELFF. The sequenced DNA: TGTGCCAGCAGTTACGGGGTTTCGACCGGGGAGCTGTTTTTT.